This TCR beta chain was recovered during a study of breast tumors, draining lymph nodes, adjacent tissues. Overall study findings and caveats: Tumor repertoires ranked between lymph nodes and nontumor tissue in diversity, with V and J gene preferences. Data only fit, rather than demonstrated, lymph node origin of most tumor T cells. Luminal-like breast cancer showed significantly higher tumor–nontumor repertoire similarity than basal-like. Findings are consistent with lymph node origin and intratumoral expansion of most tumor T cells.

Of note for this clonotype: What it binds is not known.

In TCRdb, the multiplex PCR reads were re-called with MiXCR into one record per CDR3 protein. The sample carries approximately 60,000 distinct CDR3 sequences, around 60% recorded once. Germline V gene data show CDR1 as DFQATT and CDR2 as SNEGSKA (reference sequence). The CDR3 covers 14 residues. Unmatched junction bases numbered 9, after V lost 6 bases and J lost 4 bases. This chain joins TRBV20-1 and TRBJ2-7; 10 bases are a match to TRBD2. The specimen was breast tumor tissue. This clonotype was sampled from a female donor with breast cancer. Some clones in this sample may be carry-over from other donors' samples. The CDR3 protein is CSAIRAGGTYEQYF. The DNA of the CDR3 is TGCAGTGCAATCAGAGCGGGAGGGACTTACGAGCAGTACTTC.